The T cell receptor (beta chain) under discussion was sequenced for a study of beta chain features in type 1 diabetes. Isolation of CD4+ naive, central memory, regulatory and stem cell-like memory cells was achieved by sorting via CD45RO/CCR7/CD25/CD127/CD95/CD27. TCRB transcripts that were expressed got sequenced, as all of the isolated RNA had been reverse transcribed. Clones were sequenced by immunoSEQ multiplex PCR, and TCRdb holds only the in-frame ones, with some missing. The sample contains under 900,000 clones, about a sixth of which appear only once. The source is a woman aged 18-29 years in good health. Sample: naive CD4+ T cells from blood.

In nucleotides, the CDR3 is TGTGCCAGCAGAGGGAACACCGGGGAGCTGTTTTTT. Translated, it gives CASRGNTGELFF. The rearrangement uses TRBV11-2 and TRBJ2-2, with unresolved D. Trimming stripped 6 bases from V and 1 base from J, with 3 bases between. CDR3 size: 12 residues. CDR1 SGHAT and CDR2 FQNNGV come from the germline V gene.